This T cell receptor beta chain was observed in a study of regulatory T cells in long-lasting Graves disease. Time point reported: persistent/refractory GD, antithyroid drugs over 5 years with positive TRAb. After RNA was extracted from PBMCs, the TCR library was made from it. CDR3 length equals 14 residues. The trim removed 2 bases at V and 6 bases at J, leaving 2 bases unmatched. Germline-derived CDR1 and CDR2 are LNHDA and SQIVND (reference sequence). Libraries of TCR beta came from iRepertoire HTBI primers plus Arm-PCR of CDR3 regions. TCRdb used MiXCR to reprocess the multiplex PCR reads, holding one entry per CDR3 protein. Of around 300,000 distinct CDR3 sequences listed, under 25% are singletons. Study results and caveats: The study found TRBV28, TRBJ1-2 and TRBJ2-5 favored in persistent disease. Lower TCR diversity characterized persistent Graves' patients relative to newly diagnosed patients. New patients shared some 980 public clonotypes, and persistent patients shared more, with 2,741.

Of note for this clonotype: No antigen is known for it.

The chain carries TRBV19 and TRBJ2-2; 8 nucleotides agree with TRBD1. This clonotype was obtained from a female donor with Graves disease. The material was peripheral blood mononuclear cells (PBMCs), obtained when the disease was refractory, from a patient treated with antithyroid drugs. The chain's CDR3 is CASSIQGAAGELFF. Here the CDR3 DNA reads TGTGCCAGTAGTATACAGGGGGCTGCCGGGGAGCTGTTTTTT.